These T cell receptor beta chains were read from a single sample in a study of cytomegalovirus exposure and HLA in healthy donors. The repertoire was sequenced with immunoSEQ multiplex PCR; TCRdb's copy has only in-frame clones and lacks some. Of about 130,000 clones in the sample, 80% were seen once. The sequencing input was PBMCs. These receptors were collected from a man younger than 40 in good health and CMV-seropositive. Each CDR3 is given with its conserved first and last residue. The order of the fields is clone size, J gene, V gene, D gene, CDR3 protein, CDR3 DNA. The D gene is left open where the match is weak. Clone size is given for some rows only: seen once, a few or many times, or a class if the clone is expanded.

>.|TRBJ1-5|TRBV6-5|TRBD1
CASSRTGVGSQPQHF
TGTGCCAGCAGCCGCACAGGGGTCGGCTCTCAGCCCCAGCATTTT
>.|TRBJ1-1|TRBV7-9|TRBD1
CASSSDRVAQNTEAFF
TGTGCCAGCAGCTCGGACAGGGTGGCCCAGAACACTGAAGCTTTCTTT
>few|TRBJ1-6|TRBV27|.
CASSPRDMGFSYNSPLHF
TGTGCCAGCAGTCCAAGGGACATGGGTTTCTCCTATAATTCACCCCTCCACTTT
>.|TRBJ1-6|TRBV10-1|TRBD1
CASSRDSNSPLHF
TGCGCCAGCAGTCGGGACAGTAACTCACCCCTCCACTTT
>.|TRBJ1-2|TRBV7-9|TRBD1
CSSSLATGGAYGYTF
TGTTCCAGCAGCTTAGCGACAGGGGGGGCCTATGGCTACACCTTC
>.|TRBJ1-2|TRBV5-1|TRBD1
CASSLEGARGYTF
TGCGCCAGCAGCTTGGAGGGGGCGCGGGGCTACACCTTC
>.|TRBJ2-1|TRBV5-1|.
CASSLVAIGDNEQFF
TGCGCCAGCAGCTTGGTAGCAATCGGAGACAATGAGCAGTTCTTC
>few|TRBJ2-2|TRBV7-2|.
CASSIGAGRTGELFF
TGTGCCAGCTCGATAGGGGCGGGGCGGACCGGGGAGCTGTTTTTT
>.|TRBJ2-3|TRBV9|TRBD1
CASRGGQQGRTDTQYF
TGTGCCAGCAGAGGGGGCCAACAGGGCCGCACAGATACGCAGTATTTT
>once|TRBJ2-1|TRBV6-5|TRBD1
CASSYGQEYNEQFF
TGTGCCAGCAGTTACGGACAGGAATACAATGAGCAGTTCTTC
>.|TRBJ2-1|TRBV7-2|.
CASSLGPLADYNEQFF
TGTGCCAGCAGCTTAGGTCCCCTTGCGGACTACAATGAGCAGTTCTTC
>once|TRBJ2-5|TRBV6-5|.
CASTRGPELGQYF
TGTGCCAGCACCAGGGGTCCGGAGTTGGGCCAGTACTTC
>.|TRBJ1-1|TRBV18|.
CASSPPGSSTEAFF
TGTGCCAGCTCACCACCAGGGAGTAGCACTGAAGCTTTCTTT
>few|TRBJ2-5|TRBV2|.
CASSDPLALETQYF
TGTGCCAGCAGCGACCCACTAGCTCTGGAGACCCAGTACTTC
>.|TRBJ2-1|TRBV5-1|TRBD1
CASSFDRGLNEQFF
TGCGCCAGCAGCTTTGACAGGGGCCTCAATGAGCAGTTCTTC
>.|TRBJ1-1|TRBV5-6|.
CASGGEDTEAFF
TGTGCCAGCGGTGGGGAGGACACTGAAGCTTTCTTT
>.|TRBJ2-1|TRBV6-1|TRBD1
CASKLGTGGANEQFF
TGTGCCAGCAAATTGGGGACAGGTGGGGCGAATGAGCAGTTCTTC
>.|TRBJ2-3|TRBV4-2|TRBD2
CASSPSGGAADTQYF
TGTGCCAGCAGCCCTAGCGGGGGGGCCGCAGATACGCAGTATTTT
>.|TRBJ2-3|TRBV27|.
CASSLSRADTQYF
TGTGCCAGCAGTTTATCCCGGGCAGATACGCAGTATTTT
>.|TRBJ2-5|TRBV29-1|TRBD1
CSVVGQLETQYF
TGCAGCGTCGTGGGACAGCTAGAGACCCAGTACTTC
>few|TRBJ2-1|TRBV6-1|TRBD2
CASMGTSGNNEQFF
TGTGCCAGCATGGGGACTAGCGGAAACAATGAGCAGTTCTTC
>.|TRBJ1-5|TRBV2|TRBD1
CASSEFPIFPGQGNQPQHF
TGTGCCAGCAGTGAATTTCCTATTTTCCCGGGACAGGGCAATCAGCCCCAGCATTTT
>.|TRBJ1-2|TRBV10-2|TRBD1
CASKGDSVAFYGYTF
TGCGCCAGCAAGGGGGACAGCGTCGCATTCTATGGCTACACCTTC
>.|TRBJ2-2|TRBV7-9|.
CASSLLQGNTGELFF
TGTGCCAGCAGCTTACTTCAGGGGAACACCGGGGAGCTGTTTTTT
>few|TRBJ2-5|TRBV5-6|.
CASSLVRQETQYF
TGTGCCAGCAGCTTGGTACGGCAAGAGACCCAGTACTTC
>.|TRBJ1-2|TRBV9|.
CASSVEAVSTYGYTF
TGTGCCAGCAGCGTAGAAGCGGTCTCAACATATGGCTACACCTTC
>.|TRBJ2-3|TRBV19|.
CASSIQTDTQYF
TGTGCCAGTAGTATCCAGACAGATACGCAGTATTTT
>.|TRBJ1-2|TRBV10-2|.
CASSEASDRLQTF
TGCGCCAGCAGTGAGGCCTCGGACAGATTGCAAACCTTC
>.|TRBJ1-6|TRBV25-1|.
CASNPDRSSPLHF
TGTGCCAGCAACCCCGACAGGTCTTCACCCCTCCACTTT
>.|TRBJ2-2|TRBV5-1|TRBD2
CASSLTYSGVGTGELFF
TGCGCCAGCAGCTTGACCTATAGCGGGGTTGGCACCGGGGAGCTGTTTTTT
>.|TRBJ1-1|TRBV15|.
CATSRPQQGWTEAFF
TGTGCCACCAGCAGACCCCAACAGGGATGGACTGAAGCTTTCTTT
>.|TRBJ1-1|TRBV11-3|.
CASSTDGNTEAFF
TGTGCCAGCAGCACAGACGGGAACACTGAAGCTTTCTTT
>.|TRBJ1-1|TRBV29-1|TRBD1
CSAGTGMGTEAFF
TGCAGCGCCGGGACAGGGATGGGCACTGAAGCTTTCTTT
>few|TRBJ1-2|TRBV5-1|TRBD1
CASSPRDRVGYTF
TGCGCCAGCAGCCCAAGGGACAGGGTTGGCTACACCTTC
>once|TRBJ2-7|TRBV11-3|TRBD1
CASSLGPDRNKQYF
TGTGCCAGCAGCTTAGGGCCGGACAGGAACAAGCAGTACTTC
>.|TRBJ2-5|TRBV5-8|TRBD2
CASSFRGVLETQYF
TGTGCCAGCAGCTTTCGGGGGGTTTTAGAGACCCAGTACTTC
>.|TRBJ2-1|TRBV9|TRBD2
CASSARTSGGLNEQFF
TGTGCCAGCAGCGCGAGGACTAGCGGGGGGCTCAATGAGCAGTTCTTC
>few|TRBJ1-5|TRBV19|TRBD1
CASRGQYSNQPQHF
TGTGCCAGTAGGGGACAGTATAGCAATCAGCCCCAGCATTTT
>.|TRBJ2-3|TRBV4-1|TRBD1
CASSRARQGFTDTQYF
TGCGCCAGCAGCCGGGCGCGACAGGGTTTCACAGATACGCAGTATTTT
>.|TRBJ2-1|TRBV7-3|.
CASSLTGDNEQFF
TGTGCCAGCAGCTTAACGGGAGACAATGAGCAGTTCTTC
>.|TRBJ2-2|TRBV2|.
CASSEGAGLNTGELFF
TGTGCCAGCAGTGAGGGGGCCGGCTTGAACACCGGGGAGCTGTTTTTT
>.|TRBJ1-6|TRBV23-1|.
CASSPGGRSPLHF
TGCGCCAGCAGTCCGGGGGGTAGGTCACCCCTCCACTTT
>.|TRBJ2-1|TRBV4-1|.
CASSPPGMKTYNEQFF
TGCGCCAGCAGCCCCCCGGGGATGAAGACCTACAATGAGCAGTTCTTC
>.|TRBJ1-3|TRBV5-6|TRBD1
CASSSRQGARNTIYF
TGTGCCAGCAGCTCCCGACAGGGGGCTAGAAACACCATATATTTT
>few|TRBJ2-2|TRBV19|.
CASSTGETGELFF
TGTGCCAGTAGTACGGGTGAAACCGGGGAGCTGTTTTTT
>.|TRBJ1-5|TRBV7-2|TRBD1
CASSLGSWTGIGNQPQHF
TGTGCCAGCAGCTTAGGTTCGTGGACAGGAATCGGCAATCAGCCCCAGCATTTT
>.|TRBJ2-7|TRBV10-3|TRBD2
CAIAPSGDYEQYF
TGTGCCATCGCGCCTAGCGGGGACTACGAGCAGTACTTC
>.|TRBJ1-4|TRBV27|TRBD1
CASSLPDRGVFRSNEKLFF
TGTGCCAGCAGTTTACCGGACAGGGGGGTTTTTCGGAGTAATGAAAAACTGTTTTTT
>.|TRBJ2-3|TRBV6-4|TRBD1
CASSDAEQGVGYF
TGTGCCAGCAGTGACGCTGAACAGGGGGTTGGTTATTTT
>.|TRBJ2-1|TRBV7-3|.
CASSLYVYNEQFF
TGTGCCAGCAGCTTATATGTCTACAATGAGCAGTTCTTC
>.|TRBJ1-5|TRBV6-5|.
CASSFTGIGQPQHF
TGTGCCAGCAGTTTTACAGGGATCGGTCAGCCCCAGCATTTT